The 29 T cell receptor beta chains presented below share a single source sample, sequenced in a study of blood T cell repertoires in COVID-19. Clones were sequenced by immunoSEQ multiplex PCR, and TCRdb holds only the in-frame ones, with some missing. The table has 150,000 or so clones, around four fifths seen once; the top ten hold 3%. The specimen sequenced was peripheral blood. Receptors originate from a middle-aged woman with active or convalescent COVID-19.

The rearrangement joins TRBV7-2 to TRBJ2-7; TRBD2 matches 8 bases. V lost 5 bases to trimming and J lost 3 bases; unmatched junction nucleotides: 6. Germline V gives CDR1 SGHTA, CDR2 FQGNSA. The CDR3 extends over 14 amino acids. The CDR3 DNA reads TGTGCCAGCAGCCCCGAAGCGGGGGTCTACGAGCAGTACTTC. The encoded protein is CASSPEAGVYEQYF.

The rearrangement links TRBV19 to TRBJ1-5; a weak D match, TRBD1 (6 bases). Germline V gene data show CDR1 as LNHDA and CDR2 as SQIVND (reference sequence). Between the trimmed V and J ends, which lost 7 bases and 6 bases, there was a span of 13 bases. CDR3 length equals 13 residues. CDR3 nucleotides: TGTGCCAGTAATAAGGCAGGGGTTCAGCCCCAGCATTTT. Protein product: CASNKAGVQPQHF.

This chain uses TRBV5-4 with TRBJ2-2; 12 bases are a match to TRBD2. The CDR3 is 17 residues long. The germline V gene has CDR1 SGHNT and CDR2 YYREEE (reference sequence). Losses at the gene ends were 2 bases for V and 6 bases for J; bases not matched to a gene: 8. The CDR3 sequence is CASSLPLAGGPSGELFF. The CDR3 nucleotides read TGTGCCAGCAGCTTACCCCTAGCGGGAGGGCCCTCCGGGGAGCTGTTTTTT.

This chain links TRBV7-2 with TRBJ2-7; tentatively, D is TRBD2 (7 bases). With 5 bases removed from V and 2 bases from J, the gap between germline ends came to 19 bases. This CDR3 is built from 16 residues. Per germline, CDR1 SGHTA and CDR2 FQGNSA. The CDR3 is CASSPRGLAATYEQYF. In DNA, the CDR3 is TGTGCCAGCAGCCCTCGGGGGCTAGCGGCAACCTACGAGCAGTACTTC. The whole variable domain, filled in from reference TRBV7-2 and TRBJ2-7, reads GAGVSQSPSNKVTEKGKDVELRCDPISGHTALYWYRQSLGQGLEFLIYFQGNSAPDKSGLPSDRFSAERTGGSVSTLTIQRTQQEDSAVYLCASSPRGLAATYEQYFGPGTRLTVT.

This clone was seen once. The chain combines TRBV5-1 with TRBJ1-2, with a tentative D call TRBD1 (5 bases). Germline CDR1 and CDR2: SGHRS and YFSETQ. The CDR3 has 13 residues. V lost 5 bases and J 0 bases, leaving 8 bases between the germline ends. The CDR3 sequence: CASSGAANYGYTF. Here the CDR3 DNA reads TGCGCCAGCAGTGGGGCGGCTAACTATGGCTACACCTTC.

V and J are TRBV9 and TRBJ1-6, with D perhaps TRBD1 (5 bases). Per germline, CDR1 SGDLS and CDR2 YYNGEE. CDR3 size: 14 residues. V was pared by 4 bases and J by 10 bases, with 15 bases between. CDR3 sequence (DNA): TGTGCCAGCAGCCCGGGGACTCAAGGATCACCCCTCCACTTT. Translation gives CASSPGTQGSPLHF. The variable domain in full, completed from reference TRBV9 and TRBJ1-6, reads DSGVTQTPKHLITATGQRVTLRCSPRSGDLSVYWYQQSLDQGLQFLIQYYNGEERAKGNILERFSAQQFPDLHSELNLSSLELGDSALYFCASSPGTQGSPLHFGNGTRLTVT.

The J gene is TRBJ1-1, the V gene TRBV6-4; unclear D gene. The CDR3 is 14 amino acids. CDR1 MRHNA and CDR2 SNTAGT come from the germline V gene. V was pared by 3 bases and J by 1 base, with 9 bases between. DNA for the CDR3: TGTGCCAGCAGTGAGCAGGCCCAGAACACTGAAGCTTTCTTT. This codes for CASSEQAQNTEAFF.

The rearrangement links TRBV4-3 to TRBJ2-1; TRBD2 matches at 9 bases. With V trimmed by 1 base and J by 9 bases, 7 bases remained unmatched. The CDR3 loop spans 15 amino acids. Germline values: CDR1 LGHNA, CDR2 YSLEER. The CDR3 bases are TGCGCCAGCAGCCAAGGGACTAGCGTAGTGGGTGAGCAGTTCTTC. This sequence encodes CASSQGTSVVGEQFF.

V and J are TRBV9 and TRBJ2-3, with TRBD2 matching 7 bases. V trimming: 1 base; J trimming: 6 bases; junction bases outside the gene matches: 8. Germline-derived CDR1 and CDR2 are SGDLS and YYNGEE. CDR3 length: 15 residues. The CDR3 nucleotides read TGTGCCAGCAGCGTAAGGGAGGGAGGTTCGGATACGCAGTATTTT. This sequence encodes CASSVREGGSDTQYF.

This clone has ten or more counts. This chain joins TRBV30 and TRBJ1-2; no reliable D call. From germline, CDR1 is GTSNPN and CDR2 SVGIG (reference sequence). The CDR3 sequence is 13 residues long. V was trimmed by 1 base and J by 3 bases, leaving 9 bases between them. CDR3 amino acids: CAWSDEVDYGYTF. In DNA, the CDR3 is TGTGCCTGGAGTGATGAGGTCGACTATGGCTACACCTTC.

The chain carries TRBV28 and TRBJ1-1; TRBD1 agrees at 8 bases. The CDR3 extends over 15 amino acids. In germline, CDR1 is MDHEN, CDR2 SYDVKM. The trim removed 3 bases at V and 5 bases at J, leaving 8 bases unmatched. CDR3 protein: CASSLMDRVGTEAFF. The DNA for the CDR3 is TGTGCCAGCAGTTTGATGGACAGGGTCGGGACTGAAGCTTTCTTT.

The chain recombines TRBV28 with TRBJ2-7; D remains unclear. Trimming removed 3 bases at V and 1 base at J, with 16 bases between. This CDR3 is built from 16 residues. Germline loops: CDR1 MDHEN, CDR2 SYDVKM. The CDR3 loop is CASSFLSTFGSYEQYF. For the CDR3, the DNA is TGTGCCAGCAGTTTTTTGTCGACTTTCGGTTCCTACGAGCAGTACTTC.

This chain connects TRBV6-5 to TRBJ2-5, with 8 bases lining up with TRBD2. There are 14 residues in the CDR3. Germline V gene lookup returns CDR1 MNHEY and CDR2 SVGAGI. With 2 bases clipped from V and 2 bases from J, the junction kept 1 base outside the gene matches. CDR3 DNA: TGTGCCAGCAGTTACCTAGCGGGTCAAGAGACCCAGTACTTC. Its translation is CASSYLAGQETQYF.

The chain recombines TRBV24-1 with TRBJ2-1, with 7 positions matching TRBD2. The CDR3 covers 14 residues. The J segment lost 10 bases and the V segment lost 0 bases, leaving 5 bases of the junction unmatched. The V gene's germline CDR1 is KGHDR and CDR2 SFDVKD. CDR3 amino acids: CATSDLWGGREQFF. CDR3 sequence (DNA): TGTGCCACCAGTGATTTGTGGGGGGGAAGGGAGCAGTTCTTC.

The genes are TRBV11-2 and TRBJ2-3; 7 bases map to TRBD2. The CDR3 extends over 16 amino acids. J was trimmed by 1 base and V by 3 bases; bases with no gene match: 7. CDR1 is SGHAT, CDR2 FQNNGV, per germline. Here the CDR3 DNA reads TGTGCCAGCAGCTTCGGTCCGGGGGGTGGCACAGATACGCAGTATTTT. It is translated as CASSFGPGGGTDTQYF.

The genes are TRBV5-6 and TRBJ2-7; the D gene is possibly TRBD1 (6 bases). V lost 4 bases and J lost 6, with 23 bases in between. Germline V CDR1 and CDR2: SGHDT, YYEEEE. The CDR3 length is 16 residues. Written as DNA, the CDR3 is TGTGCCAGCAGCCCCGTATCGCACAGGGCTCCTCGCGAGCAGTACTTC. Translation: CASSPVSHRAPREQYF.

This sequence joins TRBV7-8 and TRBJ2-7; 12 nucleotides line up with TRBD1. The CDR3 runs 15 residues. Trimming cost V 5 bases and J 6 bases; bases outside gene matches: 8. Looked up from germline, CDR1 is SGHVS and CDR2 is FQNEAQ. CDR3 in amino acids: CASSRGGQGAGEQYF. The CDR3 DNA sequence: TGTGCCAGCAGCCGAGGGGGACAGGGGGCGGGCGAGCAGTACTTC.

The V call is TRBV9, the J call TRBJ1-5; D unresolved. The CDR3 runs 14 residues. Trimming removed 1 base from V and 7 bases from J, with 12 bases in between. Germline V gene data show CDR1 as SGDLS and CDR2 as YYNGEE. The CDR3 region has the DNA TGTGCCAGCAGCGTATCCCCAGGCGGGCAGCCCCAGCATTTT. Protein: CASSVSPGGQPQHF.

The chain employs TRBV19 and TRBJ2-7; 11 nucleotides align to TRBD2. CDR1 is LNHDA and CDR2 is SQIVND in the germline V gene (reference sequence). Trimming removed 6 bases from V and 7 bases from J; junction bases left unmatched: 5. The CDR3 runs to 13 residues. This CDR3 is CASRALAGGEQYF. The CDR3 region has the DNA TGTGCCAGTAGAGCTCTAGCGGGAGGAGAGCAGTACTTC.

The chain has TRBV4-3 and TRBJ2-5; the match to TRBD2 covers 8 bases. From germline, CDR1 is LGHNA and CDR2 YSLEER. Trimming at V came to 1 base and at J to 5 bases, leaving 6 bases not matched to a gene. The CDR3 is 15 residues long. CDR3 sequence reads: CASSQAGGPAETQYF. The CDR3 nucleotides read TGCGCCAGCAGCCAAGCGGGAGGGCCGGCCGAGACCCAGTACTTC.

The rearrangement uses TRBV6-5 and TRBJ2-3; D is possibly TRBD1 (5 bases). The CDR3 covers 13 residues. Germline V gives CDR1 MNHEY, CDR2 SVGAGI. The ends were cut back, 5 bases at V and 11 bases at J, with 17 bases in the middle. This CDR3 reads CASSQGSQIQQYF. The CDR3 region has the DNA TGTGCCAGCAGTCAGGGTTCACAGATACAGCAGTATTTT.

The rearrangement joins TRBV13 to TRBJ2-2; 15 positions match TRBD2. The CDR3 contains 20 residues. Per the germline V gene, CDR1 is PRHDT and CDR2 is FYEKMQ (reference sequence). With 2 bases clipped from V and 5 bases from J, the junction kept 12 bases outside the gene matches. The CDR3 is CASSLSAGTSGRPGTGELFF. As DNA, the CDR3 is TGTGCCAGCAGCTTATCGGCCGGGACTAGCGGGAGGCCAGGGACCGGGGAGCTGTTTTTT. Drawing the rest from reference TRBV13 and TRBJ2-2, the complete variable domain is AAGVIQSPRHLIKEKRETATLKCYPIPRHDTVYWYQQGPGQDPQFLISFYEKMQSDKGSIPDRFSAQQFSDYHSELNMSSLELGDSALYFCASSLSAGTSGRPGTGELFFGEGSRLTVL.

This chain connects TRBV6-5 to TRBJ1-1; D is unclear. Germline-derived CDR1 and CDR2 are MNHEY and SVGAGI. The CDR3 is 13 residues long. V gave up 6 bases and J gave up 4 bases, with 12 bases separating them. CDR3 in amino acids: CASSPRRSTEAFF. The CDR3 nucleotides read TGTGCCAGCAGCCCCCGGAGGAGCACTGAAGCTTTCTTT.

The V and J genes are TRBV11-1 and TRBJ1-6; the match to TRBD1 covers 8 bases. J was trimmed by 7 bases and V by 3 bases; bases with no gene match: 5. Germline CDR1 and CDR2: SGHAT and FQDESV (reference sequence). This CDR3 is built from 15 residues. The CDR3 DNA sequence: TGTGCCAGCAGCTTCGGCAGGGGGCAGAATTCACCCCTCCACTTT. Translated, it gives CASSFGRGQNSPLHF.

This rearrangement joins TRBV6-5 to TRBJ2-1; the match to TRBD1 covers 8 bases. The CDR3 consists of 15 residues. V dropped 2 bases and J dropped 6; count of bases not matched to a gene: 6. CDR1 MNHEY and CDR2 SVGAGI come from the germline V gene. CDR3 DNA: TGTGCCAGCAGTTACAAAGGGACAGGTGTCAATGAGCAGTTCTTC. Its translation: CASSYKGTGVNEQFF.

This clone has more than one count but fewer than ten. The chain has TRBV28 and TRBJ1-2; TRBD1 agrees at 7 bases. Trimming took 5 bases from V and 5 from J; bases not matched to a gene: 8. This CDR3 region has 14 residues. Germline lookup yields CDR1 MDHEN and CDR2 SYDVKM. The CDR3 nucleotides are TGTGCCAGCAGTCCCCGGGACAGTGCTTATGGCTACACCTTC. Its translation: CASSPRDSAYGYTF.

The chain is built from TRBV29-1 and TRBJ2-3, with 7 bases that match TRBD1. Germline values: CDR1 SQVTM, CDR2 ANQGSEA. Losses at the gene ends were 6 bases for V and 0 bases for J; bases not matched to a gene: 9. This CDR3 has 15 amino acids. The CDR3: CSVVPGTASTDTQYF. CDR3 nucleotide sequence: TGCAGCGTGGTTCCGGGGACAGCTAGCACAGATACGCAGTATTTT.

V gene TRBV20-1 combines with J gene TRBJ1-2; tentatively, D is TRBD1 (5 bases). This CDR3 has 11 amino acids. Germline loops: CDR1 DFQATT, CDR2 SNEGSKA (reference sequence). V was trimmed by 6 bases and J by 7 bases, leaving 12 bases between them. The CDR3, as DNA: TGCAGTGCCGGAAGGGGAGGTGGCTACACCTTC. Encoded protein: CSAGRGGGYTF.

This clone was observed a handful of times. Written as DNA, the CDR3 is TGTGCCAGCAGTGAACCCCCGGGTGAGCAGTTCTTC. Translated: CASSEPPGEQFF. J is TRBJ2-1 and V is TRBV6-1; D gene ambiguous. Germline lookup yields CDR1 MNHNS and CDR2 SASEGT. CDR3 length: 12 amino acids. V lost 2 bases and J 9 bases, leaving 8 bases between the germline ends.